The 6 T cell receptor beta chains below come from one sample, sequenced in a study of lymphopenia after photon versus proton radiotherapy. Here immunoSEQ multiplex PCR was the method, and the copy in TCRdb shows in-frame clones only, minus some. The profile shows roughly 30,000 clones, around 94% of them singletons. This material consisted of peripheral blood, taken from a patient treated with photon-based radiotherapy. The receptors originated from a woman in her forties or fifties with cholangiocarcinoma.

The chain joins TRBV4-1 to TRBJ2-7; D might be TRBD1 or TRBD2, each matching 5 bases. Trimming left V 1 base short and J 3 bases short, with 22 bases between. From germline, CDR1 is MGHRA and CDR2 YSYEKL. The CDR3 extends over 18 amino acids. Here the CDR3 reads CASSQVWLHRDRDYEQYF. The DNA for the CDR3 is TGCGCCAGCAGCCAAGTTTGGTTGCACCGGGACCGGGACTACGAGCAGTACTTC.

The V and J genes are TRBV6-6 and TRBJ1-5, with unresolved D. Trimming shortened V by 0 bases and J by 4 bases, and 10 bases separated the two germline ends. This CDR3 spans 15 amino acids. CDR1 is MNHNY and CDR2 is SVGAGI in the germline V gene (reference sequence). The CDR3 reads CASSYSLQQNQPQHF. CDR3 coding DNA: TGTGCCAGCAGTTACTCCCTTCAACAGAATCAGCCCCAGCATTTT.

The V gene is TRBV28, the J gene TRBJ1-1, with D unresolved. CDR3 length equals 15 residues. CDR1 and CDR2 from the germline V gene are MDHEN and SYDVKM. Trimming shortened V by 6 bases and J by 2 bases, and 16 bases separated the two germline ends. The CDR3 DNA reads TGTGCCAGCAGCCCGTTATCGCCAGATAACACTGAAGCTTTCTTT. Translating gives CASSPLSPDNTEAFF.

CDR3 nucleotides: TGTGCCAGCAGCTTTCTGAGCTCTCCGAGGCTTGGCTACACCTTC. Translating it yields CASSFLSSPRLGYTF. The rearrangement links TRBV5-4 to TRBJ1-2; D remains ambiguous. Germline V lookup: CDR1 SGHNT, CDR2 YYREEE (reference sequence). This CDR3 region has 15 residues. The V end lost 2 bases, the J end lost 7 bases, and 18 bases lay between the germline ends. The full variable domain, completed using reference TRBV5-4 and TRBJ1-2, is ETGVTQSPTHLIKTRGQQVTLRCSSQSGHNTVSWYQQALGQGPQFIFQYYREEENGRGNFPPRFSGLQFPNYSSELNVNALELDDSALYLCASSFLSSPRLGYTFGSGTRLTVV.

The chain is built from TRBV19 and TRBJ1-1, with D unresolved. The CDR3 has 15 amino acids. The germline gives CDR1 LNHDA, CDR2 SQIVND (reference sequence). Trimming cost V 4 bases and J 0 bases, with 12 bases left between them. The CDR3 region is CASSTQTNMNTEAFF. In DNA form, the CDR3 reads TGTGCCAGTAGTACTCAGACAAATATGAACACTGAAGCTTTCTTT.

The J gene is TRBJ1-2, the V gene TRBV6-5; TRBD1 matches 9 bases. There are 14 residues in the CDR3. Germline CDR1 is MNHEY and CDR2 is SVGAGI. After removal of 6 bases from V and 2 bases from J, the junction contained 4 bases not matched to a gene. In DNA form, the CDR3 reads TGTGCCAGCAGACCTGGGACAGGGAACTATGGCTACACCTTC. It encodes CASRPGTGNYGYTF.